Sequencing of this T cell receptor beta chain was carried out in a study of cytomegalovirus exposure and HLA in healthy donors. The PCR used 60 Vbeta and 13 Jbeta primers. The method was immunoSEQ multiplex PCR; TCRdb's version includes in-frame clones alone and lacks a portion of them. The data show roughly 100,000 clones, with roughly 66% seen just once and roughly 3.3% held by the top ten. Trimming at V came to 1 base and at J to 1 base, leaving 3 bases not matched to a gene. Germline lookup yields CDR1 LNHNV and CDR2 YYDKDF (reference sequence). The CDR3 extends over 16 amino acids. This TCR derives from a woman between 50 and 59 years old in good health and CMV-seronegative. The sample comprised PBMCs. The chain is built from TRBV15 and TRBJ2-7, with 11 bases aligning to TRBD2. The CDR3 here is CATSRVAGGPSYEQYF. The CDR3 coding sequence is TGTGCCACCAGCAGAGTAGCGGGAGGGCCTTCCTACGAGCAGTACTTC.